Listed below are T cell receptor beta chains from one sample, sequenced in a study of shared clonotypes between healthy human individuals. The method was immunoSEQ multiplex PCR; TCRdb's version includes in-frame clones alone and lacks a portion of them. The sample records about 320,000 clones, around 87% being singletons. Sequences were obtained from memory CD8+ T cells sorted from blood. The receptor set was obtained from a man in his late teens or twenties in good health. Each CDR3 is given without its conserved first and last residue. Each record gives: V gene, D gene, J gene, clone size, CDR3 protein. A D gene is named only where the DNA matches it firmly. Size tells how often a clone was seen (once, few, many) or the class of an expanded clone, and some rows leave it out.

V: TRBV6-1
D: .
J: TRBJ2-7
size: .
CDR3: ASSEARGGHYEQY

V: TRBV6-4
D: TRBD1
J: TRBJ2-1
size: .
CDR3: ASSDSRTGGRIEQF

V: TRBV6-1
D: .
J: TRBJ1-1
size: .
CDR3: ASSEAPVGRGEAF

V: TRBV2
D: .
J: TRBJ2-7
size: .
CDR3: ASSEWQSYEQY

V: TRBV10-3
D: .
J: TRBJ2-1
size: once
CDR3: AISDTYNEQF

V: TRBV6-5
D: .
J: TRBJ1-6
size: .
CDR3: ASRDAPVNSPLH

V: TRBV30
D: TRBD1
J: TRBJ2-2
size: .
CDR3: AALGQFRINTGELF

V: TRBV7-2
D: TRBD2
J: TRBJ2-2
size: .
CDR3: ASSLGASGRAANTGELF

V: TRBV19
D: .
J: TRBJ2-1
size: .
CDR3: ASSIDMSSYNEQF

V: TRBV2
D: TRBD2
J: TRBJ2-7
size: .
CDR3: ASLSGSSYEQY

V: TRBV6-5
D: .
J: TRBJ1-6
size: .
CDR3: ASKGPTNSPLH

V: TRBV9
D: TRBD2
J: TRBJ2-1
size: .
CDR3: ASSVGLAGGEQF

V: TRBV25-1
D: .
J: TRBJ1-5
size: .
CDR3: ASSDGPINQPQH

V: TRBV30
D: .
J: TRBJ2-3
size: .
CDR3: AWSNTANTDTQY

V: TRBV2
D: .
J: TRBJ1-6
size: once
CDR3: ASSAGSGSPLH

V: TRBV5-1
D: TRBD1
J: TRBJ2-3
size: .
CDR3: ASSWTGGVSTDTQY

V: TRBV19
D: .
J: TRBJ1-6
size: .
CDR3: ASSMSGYGNSPLH

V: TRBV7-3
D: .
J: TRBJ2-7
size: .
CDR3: AIKREQGSYEQY

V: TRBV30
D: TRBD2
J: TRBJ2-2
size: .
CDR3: AWDSSGIGGELF

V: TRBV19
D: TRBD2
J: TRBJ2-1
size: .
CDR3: ASSIVRTSYADPYNEQF

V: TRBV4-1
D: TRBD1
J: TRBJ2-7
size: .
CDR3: ASSQEQGWAYEQY

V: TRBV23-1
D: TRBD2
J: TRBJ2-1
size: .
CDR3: ASSHLERGVQF

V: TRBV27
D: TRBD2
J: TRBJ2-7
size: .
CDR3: ASSFLQAGTSGTTEQY

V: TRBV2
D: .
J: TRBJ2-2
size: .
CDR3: ASKRTGELF

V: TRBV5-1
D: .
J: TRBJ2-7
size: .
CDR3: ASSSPGSSYEQY

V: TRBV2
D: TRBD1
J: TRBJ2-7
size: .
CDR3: ASSEAAGTGDYEQY

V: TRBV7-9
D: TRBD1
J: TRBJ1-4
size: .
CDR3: ASTLGGGREKLF

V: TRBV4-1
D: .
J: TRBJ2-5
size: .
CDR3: ASSHPGETQY

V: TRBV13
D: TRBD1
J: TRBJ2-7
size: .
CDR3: ASSQTGTGPLYEQY

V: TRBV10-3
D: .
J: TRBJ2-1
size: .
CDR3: AIPRGDGGLYSDEQF

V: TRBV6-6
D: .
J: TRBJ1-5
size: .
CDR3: ASRIDSNSNQPQH

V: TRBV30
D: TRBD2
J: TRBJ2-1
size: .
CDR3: AWSVGGYNEQF

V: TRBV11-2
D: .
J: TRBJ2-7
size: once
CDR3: ASSLERDYEQY

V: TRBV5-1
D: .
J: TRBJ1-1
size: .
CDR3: ASRLRAMNTEAF

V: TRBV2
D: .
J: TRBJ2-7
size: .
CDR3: ASSFVGPHNEQY

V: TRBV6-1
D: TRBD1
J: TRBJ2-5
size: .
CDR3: ASSGGQHVIQETQY

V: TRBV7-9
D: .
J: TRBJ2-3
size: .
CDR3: ASSKRGDTQY

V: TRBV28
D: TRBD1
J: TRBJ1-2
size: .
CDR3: ASSTGTGLYGYT

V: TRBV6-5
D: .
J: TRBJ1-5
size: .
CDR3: ASSYSKSQPQH

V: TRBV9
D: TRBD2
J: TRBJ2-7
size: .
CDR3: ASSPPGLAGPFSYEQY

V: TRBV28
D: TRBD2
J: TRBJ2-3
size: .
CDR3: ASRGTVAGDYTDTQY

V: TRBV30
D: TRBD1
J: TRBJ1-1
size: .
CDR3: AWIPDRGLYMNTEAF

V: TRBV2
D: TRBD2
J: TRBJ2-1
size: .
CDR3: ASRTPGLAGRNEQF

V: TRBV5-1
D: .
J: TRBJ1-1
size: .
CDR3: ASSLGIQGRVTEAF

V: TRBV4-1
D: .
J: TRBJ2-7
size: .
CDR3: ASSQVVSVGEQY

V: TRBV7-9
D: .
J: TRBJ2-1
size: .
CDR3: ASSRIGDKTYNEQF

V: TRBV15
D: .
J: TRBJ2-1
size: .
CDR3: ATSSIWGIGAQSSYNEQF

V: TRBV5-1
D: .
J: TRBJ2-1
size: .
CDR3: ASSLVEGHNEQF

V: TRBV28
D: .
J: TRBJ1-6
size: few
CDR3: ASTGRDGYSPLH

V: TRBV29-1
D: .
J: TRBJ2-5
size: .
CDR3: SVDHGGLVETQY

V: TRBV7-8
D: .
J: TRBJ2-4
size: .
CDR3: ASSLVEGVENIQY

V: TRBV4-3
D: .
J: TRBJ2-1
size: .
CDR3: ASSQAYSSYNEQF

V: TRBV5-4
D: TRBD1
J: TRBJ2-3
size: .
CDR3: ASSFGPEGAYTQY

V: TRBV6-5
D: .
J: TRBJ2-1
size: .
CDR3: ASSYGSKWGDEQF

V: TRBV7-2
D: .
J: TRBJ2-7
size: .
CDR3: ASSIRDSSYEQY